This T cell receptor (beta chain) derives from a study of OX40 agonist ivuxolimab in advanced cancers. Study in general: Dose-escalation subjects each had hepatocellular carcinoma, melanoma, renal cell or head and neck cancer. Prior anti-PD-1, anti-PD-L1 or anti-CTLA-4 therapy did not bar entry, and more than 35% had some.

Here immunoSEQ multiplex PCR was the method, and the copy in TCRdb shows in-frame clones only, minus some. The profile shows some 77,000 clones, about 91% of them singletons. CDR3 length: 14 residues. V lost 2 bases, J lost 10 bases, and 7 bases stayed unmatched. Germline CDR1 and CDR2: SNHLY and FYNNEI. The chain is built from TRBV2 and TRBJ2-1; 8 nucleotides align to TRBD2. The sequence derives from an adult with an advanced solid tumor such as melanoma, head and neck, liver or kidney cancer. The sequenced sample was CD4+ or CD8+ T cells sorted from blood, obtained in a trial of the OX40 agonist ivuxolimab. CDR3 amino acids: CASSEIGRGGEQFF. The CDR3 coding sequence is TGTGCCAGCAGTGAAATCGGGAGGGGCGGGGAGCAGTTCTTC. Filled out from reference TRBV2 and TRBJ2-1, the complete variable domain reads EPEVTQTPSHQVTQMGQEVILRCVPISNHLYFYWYRQILGQKVEFLVSFYNNEISEKSEIFDDQFSVERPDGSNFTLKIRSTKLEDSAMYFCASSEIGRGGEQFFGPGTRLTVL.